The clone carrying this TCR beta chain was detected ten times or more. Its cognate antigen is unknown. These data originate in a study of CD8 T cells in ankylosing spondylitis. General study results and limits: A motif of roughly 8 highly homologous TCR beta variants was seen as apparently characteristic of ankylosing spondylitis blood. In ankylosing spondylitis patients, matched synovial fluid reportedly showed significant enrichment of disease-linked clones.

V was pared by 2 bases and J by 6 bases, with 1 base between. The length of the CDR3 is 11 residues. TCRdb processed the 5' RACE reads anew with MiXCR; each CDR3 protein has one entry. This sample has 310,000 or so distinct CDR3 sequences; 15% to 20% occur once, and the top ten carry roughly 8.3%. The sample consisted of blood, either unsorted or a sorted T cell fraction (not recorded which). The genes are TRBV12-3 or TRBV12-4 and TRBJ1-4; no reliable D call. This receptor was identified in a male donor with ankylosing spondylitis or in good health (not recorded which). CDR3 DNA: TGTGCCAGCAGTTTATATGAAAAACTGTTTTTT. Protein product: CASSLYEKLFF.